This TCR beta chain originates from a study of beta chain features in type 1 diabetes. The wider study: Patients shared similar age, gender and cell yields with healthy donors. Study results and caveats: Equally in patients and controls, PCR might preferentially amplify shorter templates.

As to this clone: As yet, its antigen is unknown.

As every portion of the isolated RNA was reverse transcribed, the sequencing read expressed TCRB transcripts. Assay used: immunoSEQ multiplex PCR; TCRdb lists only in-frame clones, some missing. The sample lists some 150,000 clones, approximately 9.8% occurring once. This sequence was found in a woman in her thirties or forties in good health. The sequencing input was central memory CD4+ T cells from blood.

The CDR3 nucleotides are TGTGCCAGCAGCTCTTCAATCGGTTTCCACAATGAGCAGTTCTTC. Translation gives CASSSSIGFHNEQFF. The V gene is TRBV6-1, the J gene TRBJ2-1, with D hard to call. The CDR3 covers 15 residues. Trimming pared 6 bases from V and 5 bases from J, leaving 17 bases between. Germline values: CDR1 MNHNS, CDR2 SASEGT.